A single sample gave rise to the 30 T cell receptor beta chains below, sequenced in a study of T cell changes during pregnancy in multiple sclerosis. Assay: immunoSEQ multiplex PCR; the TCRdb copy retains only in-frame clones and omits some. The repertoire holds around 35,000 clones, with less than 95% as singletons. Specimen: CD8+ T cells from peripheral blood mononuclear cells, collected before pregnancy. These receptors were collected from a female donor with multiple sclerosis, enrolled in a pregnancy study.

This chain joins TRBV27 and TRBJ1-2, with a possible D match to TRBD1 (5 bases). Germline CDR1 MNHEY, CDR2 SMNVEV (reference sequence). V dropped 2 bases and J dropped 7 bases, with 20 bases sitting between them. The CDR3 is 16 residues long. The chain's CDR3 is CASSLGVGGPSRGYTF. The CDR3 DNA reads as TGTGCCAGCAGTTTAGGGGTGGGGGGTCCTTCCCGTGGCTACACCTTC.

This chain joins TRBV29-1 and TRBJ2-1; TRBD2 might be the D (6 bases). From germline, CDR1 is SQVTM and CDR2 ANQGSEA. The CDR3 covers 13 residues. Trimming removed 5 bases from V and 8 bases from J, with 16 bases in between. Here the CDR3 reads CSVWGLIGDEQFF. CDR3 DNA sequence: TGCAGCGTTTGGGGACTCATAGGGGATGAGCAGTTCTTC.

The gene calls are TRBV13 and TRBJ1-1; D is perhaps TRBD1 (6 bases). The germline V gene has CDR1 PRHDT and CDR2 FYEKMQ (reference sequence). V shed 7 bases and J shed 1 base, with 16 bases lying between them. This CDR3 contains 15 residues. CDR3 residues: CASMGAGNTNTEAFF. CDR3 sequence (DNA): TGTGCCAGCATGGGGGCGGGTAATACGAACACTGAAGCTTTCTTT.

This chain connects TRBV4-1 to TRBJ2-1, with 11 bases matching TRBD1. The CDR3 is 18 residues long. The V gene's germline CDR1 is MGHRA and CDR2 YSYEKL. V lost 2 bases, J lost 5 bases, and 11 bases stayed unmatched. DNA of the CDR3: TGCGCCAGCAGCCAAATTCCACCGGGACAGGGGGATCACAATGAGCAGTTCTTC. Protein sequence: CASSQIPPGQGDHNEQFF.

V usage is TRBV10-2 and J usage is TRBJ1-2; D is unresolved. CDR1 WSHSY and CDR2 SAAADI come from the germline V gene. There are 15 residues in the CDR3. The V gene lost 2 bases and the J gene lost 2 bases, with 12 bases spanning the gap. The DNA of the CDR3 is TGCGCCAGCAGTGAGCCTTTTGCAGGAAACTATGGCTACACCTTC. It translates to CASSEPFAGNYGYTF.

The rearrangement uses TRBV6-5 and TRBJ2-3; possibly TRBD1 for D (5 bases). The CDR3 extends over 15 amino acids. Trimming cost V 5 bases and J 2 bases, with 14 bases left between them. The germline V gene has CDR1 MNHEY and CDR2 SVGAGI. CDR3 in DNA: TGTGCCAGCAGTACCGGCCAGGGCATCACAGATACGCAGTATTTT. Its translation is CASSTGQGITDTQYF.

The CDR3 sequence is CASSIGHFNEQFF. The CDR3 nucleotides are TGTGCCAGTAGTATAGGGCATTTTAATGAGCAGTTCTTC. The chain joins TRBV19 to TRBJ2-1; D is ambiguous. Germline CDR1 is LNHDA and CDR2 is SQIVND (reference sequence). CDR3 size: 13 residues. V lost 1 base, J lost 7 bases, and 8 bases lay in between. The full variable domain, rest sourced from reference TRBV19 and TRBJ2-1, is DGGITQSPKYLFRKEGQNVTLSCEQNLNHDAMYWYRQDPGQGLRLIYYSQIVNDFQKGDIAEGYSVSREKKESFPLTVTSAQKNPTAFYLCASSIGHFNEQFFGPGTRLTVL.

The genes are TRBV4-1 and TRBJ2-1; TRBD2 agrees at 10 bases. Germline loops: CDR1 MGHRA, CDR2 YSYEKL. After removal of 0 bases from V and 5 bases from J, the junction contained 7 bases not matched to a gene. The CDR3 is 17 residues long. CDR3: CASSQDYASGGNNEQFF. DNA for the CDR3: TGCGCCAGCAGCCAAGATTATGCTAGCGGGGGCAACAATGAGCAGTTCTTC.

The chain uses TRBV5-5 and TRBJ1-1; D call uncertain. There are 11 residues in the CDR3. Germline CDR1 and CDR2: SGHKS and YYEKEE (reference sequence). The germline V and J ends were trimmed by 4 bases and 11 bases, with 12 bases remaining between them. The CDR3 DNA is TGTGCCAGCAGCAAGGAGGCTGCTGCTTTCTTT. Encoded protein: CASSKEAAAFF.

The chain combines TRBV5-1 with TRBJ1-1; 12 positions agree with TRBD1. Germline CDR1 is SGHRS and CDR2 is YFSETQ. The CDR3 contains 17 residues. With V trimmed by 4 bases and J by 1 base, 8 bases remained unmatched. Written as DNA, the CDR3 is TGCGCCAGCAGCCGAGGGACAGGGGGCGTGTCGAACACTGAAGCTTTCTTT. Amino acid sequence: CASSRGTGGVSNTEAFF.

The chain joins TRBV7-9 to TRBJ2-7; D is unclear. V was trimmed by 1 base and J by 10 bases, leaving 8 bases between them. CDR1 and CDR2 from the germline V gene are SEHNR and FQNEAQ (reference sequence). The CDR3 is 11 amino acids. Here the CDR3 reads CASSLGAEQYF. DNA of the CDR3: TGTGCCAGCAGCTTAGGGGCCGAACAGTACTTC.

The chain combines TRBV6-5 with TRBJ1-1; D perhaps matches TRBD1 (6 bases). The germline V and J ends were trimmed by 2 bases and 0 bases, with 7 bases remaining between them. The CDR3 has 14 amino acids. The V gene's germline CDR1 is MNHEY and CDR2 SVGAGI. CDR3 nucleotide sequence: TGTGCCAGCAGTTACGGGGGCCTGAACACTGAAGCTTTCTTT. It specifies CASSYGGLNTEAFF.

The chain recombines TRBV11-2 with TRBJ2-1; 14 bases are a match to TRBD2. The CDR3 spans 18 residues. CDR1 is SGHAT, CDR2 FQNNGV, per germline. After removal of 2 bases from V and 4 bases from J, the junction contained 7 bases not matched to a gene. CDR3 loop: CASSLQPGLAGEYNEQFF. CDR3 DNA sequence: TGTGCCAGCAGCTTACAACCGGGACTAGCGGGAGAGTACAATGAGCAGTTCTTC. Full variable domain (rest looked up from reference TRBV11-2 and TRBJ2-1): EAGVAQSPRYKIIEKRQSVAFWCNPISGHATLYWYQQILGQGPKLLIQFQNNGVVDDSQLPKDRFSAERLKGVDSTLKIQPAKLEDSAVYLCASSLQPGLAGEYNEQFFGPGTRLTVL.

The chain recombines TRBV13 with TRBJ1-2, with TRBD1 matching over 8 bases. Unmatched junction bases numbered 10, after V lost 5 bases and J lost 8 bases. Germline loops: CDR1 PRHDT, CDR2 FYEKMQ (reference sequence). The length of the CDR3 is 14 residues. This chain's CDR3 is CASSEDRVVGGYTF. The CDR3 DNA reads TGTGCCAGCAGCGAGGACAGGGTAGTTGGCGGCTACACCTTC.

The genes are TRBV7-9 and TRBJ1-1; TRBD1 is a possible D gene (5 bases). CDR3 length: 14 amino acids. V shed 10 bases and J shed 0 bases, with 15 bases lying between them. CDR1 and CDR2 from the germline V gene are SEHNR and FQNEAQ (reference sequence). CDR3: CATRNPRVNTEAFF. The DNA of the CDR3 is TGTGCCACTAGGAATCCCAGGGTGAACACTGAAGCTTTCTTT.

This chain connects TRBV7-9 to TRBJ1-2; 8 bases are a match to TRBD1. The trim removed 1 base at V and 7 bases at J, leaving 14 bases unmatched. The CDR3 runs 17 residues. CDR1 and CDR2 from the germline V gene are SEHNR and FQNEAQ (reference sequence). The CDR3 sequence is CASSLGVPGGAFGGYTF. CDR3 bases: TGTGCCAGCAGCTTAGGGGTTCCAGGGGGCGCTTTCGGTGGCTACACCTTC. Together with reference TRBV7-9 and TRBJ1-2, the CDR3 gives the full variable domain: DTGVSQNPRHKITKRGQNVTFRCDPISEHNRLYWYRQTLGQGPEFLTYFQNEAQLEKSRLLSDRFSAERPKGSFSTLEIQRTEQGDSAMYLCASSLGVPGGAFGGYTFGSGTRLTVV.

The chain uses TRBV27 and TRBJ1-1; 8 bases align to TRBD1. The V segment lost 2 bases and the J segment 0 bases; nucleotides outside the gene matches: 2. Per the germline V gene, CDR1 is MNHEY and CDR2 is SMNVEV (reference sequence). CDR3 length equals 15 residues. CDR3 nucleotides: TGTGCCAGCAGTTTAAGGACAGGGTTGAACACTGAAGCTTTCTTT. Its protein product is CASSLRTGLNTEAFF.

The CDR3 reads CASSFRDSGNTIYF. CDR3 DNA sequence: TGTGCCAGTAGTTTCCGAGACTCTGGAAACACCATATATTTT. The chain carries TRBV19 and TRBJ1-3; D is unclear. This CDR3 is 14 amino acids long. V dropped 5 bases and J dropped 0 bases, with 8 bases sitting between them. Germline-derived CDR1 and CDR2 are LNHDA and SQIVND (reference sequence).

V usage is TRBV10-2 and J usage is TRBJ1-1; TRBD1 matches 7 bases. Germline CDR1 and CDR2: WSHSY and SAAADI. CDR3 size: 14 residues. The J segment lost 1 base and the V segment lost 7 bases, leaving 6 bases of the junction unmatched. CDR3 coding DNA: TGCGCCAGCAATCCGACAGGGAAGAACACTGAAGCTTTCTTT. Translated, it gives CASNPTGKNTEAFF.

The rearrangement uses TRBV9 and TRBJ2-7; TRBD1 might be the D (5 bases). V was trimmed by 4 bases and J by 5 bases, leaving 16 bases between them. The CDR3 is 14 residues long. Germline values: CDR1 SGDLS, CDR2 YYNGEE. The CDR3 region is CASSLSGLSNEQYF. CDR3 coding DNA: TGTGCCAGCAGCCTCTCAGGGTTATCAAACGAGCAGTACTTC.

The chain combines TRBV30 with TRBJ1-2, with 7 bases that match TRBD1. CDR1 and CDR2 from the germline V gene are GTSNPN and SVGIG (reference sequence). This CDR3 has 19 amino acids. CDR3 nucleotide sequence: TGTGCTTGCTACTACCCGGACAGGCCCGTTGTAGGCTATAACTATGGCTACACCTTC. It translates to CACYYPDRPVVGYNYGYTF.

Only one count was recorded for this clone. The chain's CDR3 is CASSLASFMGTVTDTQYF. CDR3 sequence (DNA): TGTGCCAGCAGCTTAGCCTCTTTTATGGGGACAGTCACAGATACGCAGTATTTT. The chain recombines TRBV7-2 with TRBJ2-3; TRBD1 matches 7 bases. V lost 0 bases to trimming and J lost 2 bases; unmatched junction nucleotides: 11. Germline V lookup: CDR1 SGHTA, CDR2 FQGNSA. This CDR3 region has 18 residues.

This clone was seen only once. The chain recombines TRBV27 with TRBJ2-2; 7 bases match TRBD1. The CDR3 totals 15 residues. J lost 6 bases, V lost 3 bases, and 7 bases had no gene match. CDR1 and CDR2 (germline): MNHEY, SMNVEV (reference sequence). The CDR3 loop is CASSFPGQPAGELFF. DNA for the CDR3: TGTGCCAGCAGTTTTCCGGGACAGCCGGCCGGGGAGCTGTTTTTT.

The chain employs TRBV11-2 and TRBJ2-7; 7 positions match TRBD1. V shed 4 bases and J 4 bases; nucleotides not matched to a gene: 7. CDR1 SGHAT and CDR2 FQNNGV come from the germline V gene. CDR3 size: 14 residues. The CDR3 loop is CASSSWTGRYEQYF. CDR3 nucleotides: TGTGCCAGCAGCTCGTGGACAGGTCGATACGAGCAGTACTTC.

This chain joins TRBV27 and TRBJ1-2; tentatively, D is TRBD1 (6 bases). The germline V and J ends were trimmed by 3 bases and 0 bases, with 11 bases remaining between them. In germline, CDR1 is MNHEY, CDR2 SMNVEV (reference sequence). The CDR3 covers 15 residues. Here the CDR3 reads CASSFFTGSNYGYTF. The CDR3 bases are TGTGCCAGCAGTTTTTTCACAGGGTCTAACTATGGCTACACCTTC.

The gene calls are TRBV2 and TRBJ1-1; 11 bases fit TRBD1. The germline CDR1 and CDR2 sequences are SNHLY and FYNNEI. Trimming at V came to 9 bases and at J to 5 bases, leaving 5 bases not matched to a gene. CDR3 length: 13 amino acids. The CDR3 region has the DNA TGTGCCAGTCGGGACAGGGGGGGTACTGAAGCTTTCTTT. It is translated as CASRDRGGTEAFF.

The gene calls are TRBV5-1 and TRBJ2-7; perhaps TRBD2 as D (5 bases). CDR3 length: 15 residues. The V end was cut by 0 bases, the J end by 1 base, with 11 bases between. Germline V gene lookup returns CDR1 SGHRS and CDR2 YFSETQ. Written as DNA, the CDR3 is TGCGCCAGCAGCTTGGGTGTGTCGGGATCCTACGAGCAGTACTTC. Protein sequence: CASSLGVSGSYEQYF.

The chain recombines TRBV7-2 with TRBJ2-3; no reliable D call. The length of the CDR3 is 15 residues. The ends were cut back, 3 bases at V and 4 bases at J, with 14 bases in the middle. The germline gives CDR1 SGHTA, CDR2 FQGNSA. CDR3 sequence reads: CASSFSPALSDTQYF. Here the CDR3 DNA reads TGTGCCAGCAGCTTTTCTCCGGCACTATCAGATACGCAGTATTTT.

The chain employs TRBV27 and TRBJ1-1; D is uncertain. This CDR3 is 15 amino acids long. Germline assignment: CDR1 MNHEY and CDR2 SMNVEV (reference sequence). V was cut by 0 bases and J by 3 bases, with 11 bases left in between. The CDR3 spells CASSLSPTRYTEAFF. The CDR3 DNA reads as TGTGCCAGCAGTTTATCGCCCACTAGATACACTGAAGCTTTCTTT.

This clone has a single count. The J gene is TRBJ2-1, the V gene TRBV30; 7 bases map to TRBD1. J lost 7 bases, V lost 1 base, and 1 base had no gene match. The CDR3 is 12 residues long. The germline gives CDR1 GTSNPN, CDR2 SVGIG (reference sequence). The CDR3 sequence: CAWSEGANEQFF. The CDR3 DNA reads TGTGCCTGGAGTGAGGGGGCGAATGAGCAGTTCTTC.